This record concerns one T cell receptor beta chain sequence. Its antigen remains unknown. This specimen comes from a study of shared clonotypes between healthy human individuals. The table came from immunoSEQ multiplex PCR; TCRdb's copy has only in-frame clones and leaves some out. The table records about 1.5 million clones, around 98% of them present only once. Study-wide findings and caveats: Generally, estimated richness proved larger in naive subsets than it did in memory subsets.

The material sequenced was naive CD4+ T cells sorted from blood. Sample subset: CD45RA+ positively selected. The receptor comes from a man aged 25 to 40 in good health.

DNA of the CDR3: TGTGCCATCAGTGAGCGGACAGGCACCGGGGAGCTGTTTTTT. It translates to CAISERTGTGELFF. The chain uses TRBV10-3 and TRBJ2-2, with 7 bases that match TRBD1. Trimming took 2 bases from V and 4 from J; bases not matched to a gene: 1. Per germline, CDR1 ENHRY and CDR2 SYGVKD. The CDR3 runs 14 residues.